This T cell receptor (beta chain) was documented in a study of PD-L1 blockade in urothelial cancer. Study at large: Each patient had 0 to 3 earlier chemotherapy regimens.

V shed 7 bases and J shed 1 base, with 14 bases lying between them. The V gene's germline CDR1 is SGHNT and CDR2 YYREEE (reference sequence). The CDR3 sequence is 14 residues long. Specified time point: pretreatment peripheral blood. The patients had locally advanced or metastatic urothelial carcinoma. Clones were sequenced by immunoSEQ multiplex PCR, and TCRdb holds only the in-frame ones, with some missing. The repertoire holds under 70,000 clones, with roughly 77% as singletons. The sample in question was PBMCs, obtained around atezolizumab (anti-PD-L1) treatment. The sequence was obtained from a man in his 70s with urothelial cancer. The chain has TRBV5-4 and TRBJ1-1, with D possibly being TRBD1 (5 bases). The DNA of the CDR3 is TGTGCCAGCTCAAAGTTAGGGGAGAACACTGAAGCTTTCTTT. Its translation: CASSKLGENTEAFF.